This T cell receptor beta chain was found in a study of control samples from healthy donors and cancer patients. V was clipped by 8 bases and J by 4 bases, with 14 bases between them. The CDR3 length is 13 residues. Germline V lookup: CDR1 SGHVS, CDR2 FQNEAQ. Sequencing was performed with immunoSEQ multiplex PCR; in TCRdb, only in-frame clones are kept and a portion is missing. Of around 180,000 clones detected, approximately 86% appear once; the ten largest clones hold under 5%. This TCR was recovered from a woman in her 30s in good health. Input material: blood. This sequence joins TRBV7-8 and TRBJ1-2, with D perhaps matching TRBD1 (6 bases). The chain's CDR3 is CASAGGFSYGYTF. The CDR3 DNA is TGTGCCAGCGCGGGGGGCTTCTCCTATGGCTACACCTTC.